This record covers a single TCR beta chain. The entry originates in a study of blood T cell repertoires in COVID-19. For the study at large: Both acute and convalescent COVID-19 samples were obtained from the United States, Italy and Spain. PBMCs, B-cell-depleted T cells, or T cells provided the cDNA or gDNA that made up the material.

Authors' analysis steps: Amplifying reference gene primers gave estimates of nucleated cell counts. The table came from immunoSEQ multiplex PCR; TCRdb's copy has only in-frame clones and leaves some out. That table furnishes V, J and clone size, whereas the DNA furnished D and trimming. The sample gives 250,000 or so clones, 85% of which show up once; around 6.8% is in the top ten. Germline V gene lookup returns CDR1 SGHDN and CDR2 FVKESK. The CDR3 has 16 residues. Trimming at V came to 4 bases and at J to 12 bases, leaving 16 bases not matched to a gene. V gene TRBV14 combines with J gene TRBJ2-3, with 10 nucleotides matching TRBD2. The specimen was peripheral blood. The sequence came from a woman aged 55-70 years with active or convalescent COVID-19. This chain's CDR3 is CASSPLAGGFIQRQYF. DNA for the CDR3: TGTGCCAGCAGCCCATTAGCGGGAGGTTTTATCCAACGCCAGTATTTT. Full variable domain (outside the CDR3, taken from reference TRBV14 and TRBJ2-3): EAGVTQFPSHSVIEKGQTVTLRCDPISGHDNLYWYRRVMGKEIKFLLHFVKESKQDESGMPNNRFLAERTGGTYSTLKVQPAELEDSGVYFCASSPLAGGFIQRQYFGPGTRLTVL.